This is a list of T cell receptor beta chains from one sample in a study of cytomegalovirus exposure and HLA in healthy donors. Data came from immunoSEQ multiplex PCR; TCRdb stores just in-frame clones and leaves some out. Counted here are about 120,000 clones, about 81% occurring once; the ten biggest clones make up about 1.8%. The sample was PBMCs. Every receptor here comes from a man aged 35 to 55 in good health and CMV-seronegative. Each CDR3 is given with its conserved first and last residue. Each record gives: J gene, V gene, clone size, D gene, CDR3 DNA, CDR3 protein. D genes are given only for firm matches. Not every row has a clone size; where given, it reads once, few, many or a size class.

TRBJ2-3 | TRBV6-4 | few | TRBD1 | TGTGCCAGCAGTGTGGAGGGGGGACAGGGCGCAGATACGCAGTATTTT | CASSVEGGQGADTQYF
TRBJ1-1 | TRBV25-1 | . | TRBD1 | TGTGCCAGCAGTGTAGGGGGCCTCACTGAAGCTTTCTTT | CASSVGGLTEAFF
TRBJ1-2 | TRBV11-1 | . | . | TGTGCCAGCAGCTCAGCCGGGGCGGGAGGCGGCTACACCTTC | CASSSAGAGGGYTF
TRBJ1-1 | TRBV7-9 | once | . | TGTGCCAGCAGCTTAGAGTGGAGGGTAGGTACTGAAGCTTTCTTT | CASSLEWRVGTEAFF
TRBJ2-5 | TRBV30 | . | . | TGTGCCTGGAGTGTCTCTGGGGGGGCAGGCGAGACCCAGTACTTC | CAWSVSGGAGETQYF
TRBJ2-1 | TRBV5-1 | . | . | TGCGCCAGCAGCTTACCCCTAAGACAATACAATGAGCAGTTCTTC | CASSLPLRQYNEQFF
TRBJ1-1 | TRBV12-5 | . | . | TGTGCTAGTGGTTGGCCAGGGTCTGACACTGAAGCTTTCTTT | CASGWPGSDTEAFF
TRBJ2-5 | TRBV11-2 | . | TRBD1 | TGTGCCAGCAGCTGGGACAGGGAGACCCAGTACTTC | CASSWDRETQYF
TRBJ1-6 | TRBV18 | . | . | TGTGCCAGCTCACCCCAGGAGGGGTTGGGTTCACCCCTCCACTTT | CASSPQEGLGSPLHF
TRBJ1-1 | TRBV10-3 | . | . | TGTGCCATCAGTGAAAGACAGCTCGTGAACACTGAAGCTTTCTTT | CAISERQLVNTEAFF
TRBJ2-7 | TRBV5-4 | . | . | TGTGCCAGCAGCTCCAGGGGACCCTCCTACGAGCAGTACTTC | CASSSRGPSYEQYF
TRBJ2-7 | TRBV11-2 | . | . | TGTGCCAGCAGCTTAGGAGCCTACGAGCAGTACTTC | CASSLGAYEQYF
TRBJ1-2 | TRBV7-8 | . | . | TGTGCCAGCAGCCAAACATTTCGTATCAGTTCAGGGCCTAAGGGGGCTAACTATGGCTACACCTTC | CASSQTFRISSGPKGANYGYTF
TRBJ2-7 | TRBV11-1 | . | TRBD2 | TGTGCCAGCAGCGTCCTAGCGGGAGTCGGAGAGCAGTACTTC | CASSVLAGVGEQYF
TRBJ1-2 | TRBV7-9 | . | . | TGTGCCAGCAGCGAAACCGGACAGAACTATGGCTACACCTTC | CASSETGQNYGYTF
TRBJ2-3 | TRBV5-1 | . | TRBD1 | TGCGCCAGCAGCTTGGGACAGGGGATGGGCGATACGCAGTATTTT | CASSLGQGMGDTQYF
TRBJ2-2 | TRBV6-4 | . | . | TGTGCCAGCAGTGACTACGAGGGATCCGGGGAGCTGTTTTTT | CASSDYEGSGELFF
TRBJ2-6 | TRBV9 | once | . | TGTGCCAGCAGCGTAGGGTTAGGCCGATACTCTGGGGCCAACGGCCTGACTTTC | CASSVGLGRYSGANGLTF
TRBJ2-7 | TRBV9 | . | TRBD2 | TGTGCCAGCAGCGTTAGCGGGGTTACTTACGAGCAGTACTTC | CASSVSGVTYEQYF
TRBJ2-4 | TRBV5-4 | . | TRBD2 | TGTGCCAGCAGCTTCGGGGGGTTCAACATTCAGTACTTC | CASSFGGFNIQYF
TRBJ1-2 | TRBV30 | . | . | TGTGCCTTGCACACCCGGACAGACTATGGCTACACCTTC | CALHTRTDYGYTF
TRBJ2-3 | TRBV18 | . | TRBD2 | TGTGCCAGCTCACCCAAGGCGGGGGTAAGCACAGATACGCAGTATTTT | CASSPKAGVSTDTQYF
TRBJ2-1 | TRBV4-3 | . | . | TGCGCCAGCAGTCGCCTAGGAGACAATGAGCAGTTCTTC | CASSRLGDNEQFF
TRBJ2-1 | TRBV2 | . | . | TGTGCAAACTCATTAACCGGGTCATACAATGAGCAGTTCTTC | CANSLTGSYNEQFF
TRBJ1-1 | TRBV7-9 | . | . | TGTGCCAGCAGCTTAGTGGTAGGGGATTTAACTGAAGCTTTCTTT | CASSLVVGDLTEAFF
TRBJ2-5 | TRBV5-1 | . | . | TGCGCCAGCAGCCCGGACATTGGGGAGACCCAGTACTTC | CASSPDIGETQYF
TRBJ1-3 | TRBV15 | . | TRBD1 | TGTGCCACCAGGTCCGGGACGCAGGGGGACACCATATATTTT | CATRSGTQGDTIYF
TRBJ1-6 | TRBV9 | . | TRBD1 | TGTGCCAGCAGCTCGTCGGGACAGGGTGCGTCACCCCTCCACTTT | CASSSSGQGASPLHF
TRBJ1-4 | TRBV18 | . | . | TGTGCCAGCTCACCGACAGCAACTAATGAAAAACTGTTTTTT | CASSPTATNEKLFF
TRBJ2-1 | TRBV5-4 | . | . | TGTGCCAGCAGCCGGAGCACGGGGTTGGCGGAGATAAATGAGCAGTTCTTC | CASSRSTGLAEINEQFF
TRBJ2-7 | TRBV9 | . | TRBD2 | TGTGCCAGCAGCGGGCGGGGGGGCTGGTACGAGCAGTACTTC | CASSGRGGWYEQYF
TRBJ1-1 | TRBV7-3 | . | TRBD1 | TGTGCCAGCAGCTTCACAGGGGGGGCTGAAGCTTTCTTT | CASSFTGGAEAFF
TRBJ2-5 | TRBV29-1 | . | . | TGCAGCGTTGAAAGGGGCCAAGAGACCCAGTACTTC | CSVERGQETQYF
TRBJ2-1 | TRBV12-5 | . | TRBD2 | TGTGCTAGTGGTTTGGTACGTGTGGCGGGGGGGCGGGGTGAGCAGTTCTTC | CASGLVRVAGGRGEQFF
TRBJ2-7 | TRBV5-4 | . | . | TGTGCCAGCAGCAACGGAGGGATTAACTACGAGCAGTACTTC | CASSNGGINYEQYF
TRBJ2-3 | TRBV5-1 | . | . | TGCGCCAGCAGCCGAGGGGCAGGGGGCACAGATACGCAGTATTTT | CASSRGAGGTDTQYF
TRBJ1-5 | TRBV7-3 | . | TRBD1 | TGTGCCAGCAGCTCGGGACAGGGGCGCAATCAGCCCCAGCATTTT | CASSSGQGRNQPQHF
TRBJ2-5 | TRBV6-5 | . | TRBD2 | TGTGCCAGCAGTTTCGCGGCGGGCGGGGGGTGGAAGACCCAGTACTTC | CASSFAAGGGWKTQYF
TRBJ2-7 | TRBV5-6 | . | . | TGTGCCAGCAGCTTCCGGGACTCCTACTACGAGCAGTACTTC | CASSFRDSYYEQYF